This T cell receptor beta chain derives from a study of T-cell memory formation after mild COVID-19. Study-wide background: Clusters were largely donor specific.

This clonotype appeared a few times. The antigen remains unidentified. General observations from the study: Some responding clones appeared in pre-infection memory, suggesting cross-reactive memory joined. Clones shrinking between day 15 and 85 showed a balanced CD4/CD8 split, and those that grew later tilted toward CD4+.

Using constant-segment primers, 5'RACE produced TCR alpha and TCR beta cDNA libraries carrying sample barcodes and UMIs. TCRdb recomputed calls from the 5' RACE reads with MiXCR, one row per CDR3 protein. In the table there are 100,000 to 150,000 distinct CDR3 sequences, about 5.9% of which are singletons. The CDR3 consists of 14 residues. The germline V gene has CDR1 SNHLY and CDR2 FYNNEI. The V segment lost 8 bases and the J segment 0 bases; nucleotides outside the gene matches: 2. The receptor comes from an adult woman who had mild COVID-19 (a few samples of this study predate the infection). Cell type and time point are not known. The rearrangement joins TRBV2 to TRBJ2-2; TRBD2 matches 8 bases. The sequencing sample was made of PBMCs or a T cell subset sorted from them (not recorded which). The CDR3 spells CASLSGTNTGELFF. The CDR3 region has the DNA TGTGCCAGCCTTAGCGGGACGAACACCGGGGAGCTGTTTTTT.